Listed below are T cell receptor beta chains from one sample, sequenced in a study of OX40 agonist ivuxolimab in advanced cancers. TCRdb's table, derived via immunoSEQ multiplex PCR, lists solely in-frame clones and lacks some. The sample has tens of thousands of clones, about 86% seen once. Sequencing used CD4+ or CD8+ T cells sorted from blood, obtained in a trial of the OX40 agonist ivuxolimab. All receptors derive from an adult with an advanced solid tumor such as melanoma, head and neck, liver or kidney cancer. Each CDR3 is given with its conserved first and last residue. The order of the fields is CDR3 DNA, CDR3 protein, clone size, D gene, J gene, V gene. The D gene is left open where the match is weak. Size values are once, few and many counts, or a class for expanded clones, and some rows have none.

DNA: TGTGCCAGCTCACCAGGGAGACAGGGACAGGGCGGCGAGCAGTACTTC; CDR3: CASSPGRQGQGGEQYF; size: NA; D: TRBD1; J: TRBJ2-7; V: TRBV18
DNA: TGCAGCGTGGACCCAGGGGGGTTCTACAATGAGCAGTTCTTC; CDR3: CSVDPGGFYNEQFF; size: NA; D: NA; J: TRBJ2-1; V: TRBV29-1
DNA: TGTGCCAGCTCACAAGGACAGGTCCCGACCGGGGAGCTGTTTTTT; CDR3: CASSQGQVPTGELFF; size: NA; D: TRBD1; J: TRBJ2-2; V: TRBV18
DNA: TGTGCCAGCTCACCACACGAGAACACTGAAGCTTTCTTT; CDR3: CASSPHENTEAFF; size: once; D: NA; J: TRBJ1-1; V: TRBV18
DNA: TGTGCCAGCAGTTACTCCCGTCGGAGTAATTCACCCCTCCACTTT; CDR3: CASSYSRRSNSPLHF; size: NA; D: NA; J: TRBJ1-6; V: TRBV6-5
DNA: TGTGCCAGCAGTATGCTGTCAGCGCAGTATTTT; CDR3: CASSMLSAQYF; size: NA; D: NA; J: TRBJ2-3; V: TRBV6-6
DNA: TGTGCCAGCAATCCGCAGACAGGGAAGAACACTGAAGCTTTCTTT; CDR3: CASNPQTGKNTEAFF; size: NA; D: TRBD1; J: TRBJ1-1; V: TRBV6-1
DNA: TGTGCCAGCAGCCCTCAAGGGGTGGGGACCGGGGAGCTGTTTTTT; CDR3: CASSPQGVGTGELFF; size: NA; D: NA; J: TRBJ2-2; V: TRBV7-3
DNA: TGTGCCAGCAGTTACTCGACAGGCGGAAACACCATATATTTT; CDR3: CASSYSTGGNTIYF; size: NA; D: NA; J: TRBJ1-3; V: TRBV6-5
DNA: TGTGCCAGCAGCTTAGGACCTAACTATGGCTACACCTTC; CDR3: CASSLGPNYGYTF; size: NA; D: NA; J: TRBJ1-2; V: TRBV7-9
DNA: TGCGCCAGCTCGGACAGGGGGAGGGCAGATACGCAGTATTTT; CDR3: CASSDRGRADTQYF; size: few; D: TRBD1; J: TRBJ2-3; V: TRBV5-1
DNA: TGCGCCAGCAGCTCGGACGGGAGCTCCTACAATGAGCAGTTCTTC; CDR3: CASSSDGSSYNEQFF; size: NA; D: NA; J: TRBJ2-1; V: TRBV5-1
DNA: TGTGCCAGCAGCTTATGGGGACAGTCTAACTATGGCTACACCTTC; CDR3: CASSLWGQSNYGYTF; size: NA; D: TRBD1; J: TRBJ1-2; V: TRBV7-2
DNA: TGCGCCAGCAGCCTGGAGACTAGCGGGGGGGCCAATGAGCAGTTCTTC; CDR3: CASSLETSGGANEQFF; size: NA; D: TRBD2; J: TRBJ2-1; V: TRBV5-1
DNA: TGTGCCAGCAGCGGCAAACAGGGGGCGCGTGAAAAACTGTTTTTT; CDR3: CASSGKQGAREKLFF; size: NA; D: TRBD1; J: TRBJ1-4; V: TRBV5-5
DNA: TGTGCCAGCAGCTTAGATTACAGGAGCTATGGCTACACCTTC; CDR3: CASSLDYRSYGYTF; size: once; D: NA; J: TRBJ1-2; V: TRBV11-2
DNA: TGTGCCAGCAGTGAAAGGGGACAGGGAGGCTTGACCCAGTACTTC; CDR3: CASSERGQGGLTQYF; size: NA; D: TRBD1; J: TRBJ2-5; V: TRBV2
DNA: TGTGCCAGCAGCTTTTCTGGCAGGGGCAATCAGCCCCAGCATTTT; CDR3: CASSFSGRGNQPQHF; size: NA; D: NA; J: TRBJ1-5; V: TRBV7-8
DNA: TGTGCCAGCAGCTTATTCCCTAAGGGGGCCCGGAATGAAAAACTGTTTTTT; CDR3: CASSLFPKGARNEKLFF; size: NA; D: TRBD1; J: TRBJ1-4; V: TRBV11-2
DNA: TGTGCCAGCAGCCGACAGGGGATCGGCAATCAGCCCCAGCATTTT; CDR3: CASSRQGIGNQPQHF; size: few; D: TRBD1; J: TRBJ1-5; V: TRBV6-5
DNA: TGTGCCAGCAGCTTAGGGGGAGGGGACAATTCACCCCTCCACTTT; CDR3: CASSLGGGDNSPLHF; size: once; D: NA; J: TRBJ1-6; V: TRBV7-2
DNA: TGTGCCAGCAGCCAACGACAGGGACAAACTAATGAAAAACTGTTTTTT; CDR3: CASSQRQGQTNEKLFF; size: NA; D: TRBD1; J: TRBJ1-4; V: TRBV11-2
DNA: TGTGCCAGCAGGCGACAGGGGGCCGGGGAGCTGTTTTTT; CDR3: CASRRQGAGELFF; size: NA; D: TRBD1; J: TRBJ2-2; V: TRBV6-6
DNA: TGCGCCAGCAGCCATAACCCCCGTTCCCACGGAACGAACACTGAAGCTTTCTTT; CDR3: CASSHNPRSHGTNTEAFF; size: NA; D: NA; J: TRBJ1-1; V: TRBV4-1
DNA: TGTGCCAGCAGCCGGGACGGGGAGACCCAGTACTTC; CDR3: CASSRDGETQYF; size: NA; D: NA; J: TRBJ2-5; V: TRBV6-4
DNA: TGTGCCTGGAGTCCCCCCGGGGCCCAGTACTTC; CDR3: CAWSPPGAQYF; size: NA; D: NA; J: TRBJ2-5; V: TRBV30
DNA: TGTGCCAGCAGCTACCGGACTAGCGGGCCCACGTCCCTTAGCGGGGAGCTGTTTTTT; CDR3: CASSYRTSGPTSLSGELFF; size: NA; D: TRBD2; J: TRBJ2-2; V: TRBV5-6
DNA: TGTGCCAGCAGCGCAGGGGATGCGGCAGATACGCAGTATTTT; CDR3: CASSAGDAADTQYF; size: NA; D: NA; J: TRBJ2-3; V: TRBV9
DNA: TGTGCCAGTAGGAGCGAGGGATACCGGGCCCAGCATTTT; CDR3: CASRSEGYRAQHF; size: NA; D: NA; J: TRBJ1-5; V: TRBV19
DNA: TGTGCCAGCAGCTTATCCTATCAAAACACTGAAGCTTTCTTT; CDR3: CASSLSYQNTEAFF; size: NA; D: NA; J: TRBJ1-1; V: TRBV11-3
DNA: TGTGCCAGCAGCTTAGAAGGCAGCCGGACTCAGTACTTC; CDR3: CASSLEGSRTQYF; size: NA; D: NA; J: TRBJ2-5; V: TRBV11-3
DNA: TGTGCCAGCAGCCCTAAGACAGGTCCCCGCTCCTACGAGCAGTACTTC; CDR3: CASSPKTGPRSYEQYF; size: NA; D: NA; J: TRBJ2-7; V: TRBV7-2
DNA: TGTGCCAGCTCAACGAGGACAGGGGGTTACGAGCAGTACTTC; CDR3: CASSTRTGGYEQYF; size: NA; D: TRBD1; J: TRBJ2-7; V: TRBV18
DNA: TGTGCCAGCAGTTTTGACCCCAAAGACACTGAAGCTTTCTTT; CDR3: CASSFDPKDTEAFF; size: few; D: NA; J: TRBJ1-1; V: TRBV28
DNA: TGTGCCAGCACCCTTACGGGGTTGGGTGAGCAGTTCTTC; CDR3: CASTLTGLGEQFF; size: NA; D: NA; J: TRBJ2-1; V: TRBV7-9
DNA: TGTGCCAGCAGCTTGCGCCGCACAGGGTTTTCGGGAGATACGCAGTATTTT; CDR3: CASSLRRTGFSGDTQYF; size: NA; D: NA; J: TRBJ2-3; V: TRBV5-6
DNA: TGCAGCGTTCCAAAAAGGGGGGGTGCTACGCAGTATTTT; CDR3: CSVPKRGGATQYF; size: once; D: NA; J: TRBJ2-3; V: TRBV29-1
DNA: TGTGCCAGCAGAGGTTATAACTATGGCTACACCTTC; CDR3: CASRGYNYGYTF; size: NA; D: NA; J: TRBJ1-2; V: TRBV11-2
DNA: TGTGCCAGCAGTTCCAGGGGGGGTGGCTATGGCTACACCTTC; CDR3: CASSSRGGGYGYTF; size: NA; D: TRBD1; J: TRBJ1-2; V: TRBV28
DNA: TGTGCCAGCAGTGCCTCAGGGAGAAACACTGAAGCTTTCTTT; CDR3: CASSASGRNTEAFF; size: NA; D: NA; J: TRBJ1-1; V: TRBV27